What follows is one T cell receptor (beta chain) and its context. Deletions cut 2 bases from V and 8 bases from J, with 21 bases between. The CDR3 is 16 amino acids. The germline gives CDR1 LGHNT, CDR2 FRNRAP. Naive CD45RA+ and memory CD45RO+ CD4+ or CD8+ T cells were FACS-sorted. This record belongs to a study of regulatory dendritic cells for organ transplantation. Only in-frame clones appear in the TCRdb table, and some are missing; sequencing was by immunoSEQ multiplex PCR. This table holds some 29,000 clones, roughly 85% found once. The sequence was obtained from a human donor in good health. This sequence joins TRBV12-5 and TRBJ1-1, with D perhaps TRBD1 (6 bases). The sample comprised memory CD4+ T cells from blood. Subset denoted: CD45RO+ memory T cells. Here the CDR3 DNA reads TGTGCTAGTGGTTTGAGCCAAGGGACACTAACACCCGAAGCTTTCTTT. Its protein is CASGLSQGTLTPEAFF.